These T cell receptor beta chains were read from a single sample in a study of radiation and T cells in renal cell carcinoma. Clones were sequenced by immunoSEQ multiplex PCR, and TCRdb holds only the in-frame ones, with some missing. The sample has 80,000 or so clones; 80% to 90% are singletons. Sequencing used blood, obtained from a patient whose treatment included radiotherapy and nephrectomy. These receptors all come from a woman in her 70s with renal cell carcinoma. The CDR3 runs from the conserved cysteine through the conserved F or W. The D gene is left open where the match is weak. Only part of the rows carry a size: once, few, many, or a class if the clone is expanded.

J	size	V	D	CDR3	DNA
TRBJ2-7	NA	TRBV29-1	TRBD2	CSVGTSGGPEQYF	TGCAGCGTTGGGACTAGCGGGGGCCCCGAGCAGTACTTC
TRBJ1-2	NA	TRBV27	NA	CASGVNYGYTF	TGTGCCAGTGGGGTTAACTATGGCTACACCTTC
TRBJ1-4	NA	TRBV19	NA	CASSPLTATNEKLFF	TGTGCCAGTAGCCCCCTGACAGCAACTAATGAAAAACTGTTTTTT
TRBJ1-6	NA	TRBV11-2	NA	CASSLSSESSYNSPLHF	TGTGCCAGCAGCTTAAGTTCCGAGAGCTCCTATAATTCACCCCTCCACTTT
TRBJ2-7	once	TRBV6-5	NA	CASRTGGGKIYEQYF	TGTGCCAGCCGGACCGGGGGTGGGAAGATCTACGAGCAGTACTTC
TRBJ2-1	NA	TRBV14	TRBD2	CASSQAGLAGVNEQFF	TGTGCCAGCAGCCAAGCGGGACTAGCGGGGGTAAATGAGCAGTTCTTC
TRBJ1-1	NA	TRBV29-1	TRBD1	CSVEGGQGNTEAFF	TGCAGCGTTGAAGGCGGACAGGGGAACACTGAAGCTTTCTTT
TRBJ2-1	NA	TRBV4-2	NA	CASSQIGGNEQFF	TGTGCCAGCAGCCAAATCGGAGGCAATGAGCAGTTCTTC
TRBJ2-5	once	TRBV11-3	TRBD2	CASSFSGGHQETQYF	TGTGCCAGCAGTTTTAGCGGGGGCCACCAAGAGACCCAGTACTTC
TRBJ2-2	NA	TRBV2	NA	CASSEPRDEDTGELFF	TGTGCCAGCAGTGAACCCAGGGATGAGGACACCGGGGAGCTGTTTTTT
TRBJ1-1	few	TRBV18	NA	CASSPKGDTEAFF	TGTGCCAGCTCACCGAAAGGGGATACTGAAGCTTTCTTT
TRBJ2-5	NA	TRBV19	TRBD2	CASSFGPGLAGQETQYF	TGTGCCAGTAGTTTCGGTCCGGGACTAGCGGGGCAAGAGACCCAGTACTTC
TRBJ2-2	NA	TRBV7-3	NA	CASSLKLPGELFF	TGTGCCAGCAGCTTAAAGTTACCCGGGGAGCTGTTTTTT
TRBJ2-1	NA	TRBV28	NA	CASRNPGSYNEQFF	TGTGCCAGCAGGAATCCCGGGTCCTACAATGAGCAGTTCTTC
TRBJ2-1	once	TRBV9	NA	CASSVGVGGPYNEQFF	TGTGCCAGCAGCGTAGGCGTGGGGGGCCCCTACAATGAGCAGTTCTTC
TRBJ2-5	NA	TRBV5-4	TRBD1	CASSLGQGQETQYF	TGTGCCAGCAGCTTGGGACAGGGGCAAGAGACCCAGTACTTC
TRBJ2-3	once	TRBV28	TRBD2	CASSLSVAGGTDTQYF	TGTGCCAGCAGTTTATCGGTAGCGGGGGGCACAGATACGCAGTATTTT
TRBJ2-5	NA	TRBV5-1	TRBD2	CASRGLAGAETQYF	TGCGCCAGCAGAGGACTAGCGGGGGCAGAGACCCAGTACTTC